Listed below are T cell receptor beta chains from one sample, sequenced in a study of blood T cell repertoires in COVID-19. The method was immunoSEQ multiplex PCR; TCRdb's version includes in-frame clones alone and lacks a portion of them. This table holds around 94,000 clones, about 80% found once. The source material was peripheral blood. The receptors originated from a human donor in a cohort sampled during active COVID-19. Each CDR3 is given with its conserved first and last residue. D genes are given only for firm matches. Clone size appears in some rows only: once, few, many, or a class for an expanded clone.

J	V	D	size	DNA	CDR3
TRBJ1-1	TRBV3-1/TRBV3-2	NA	NA	TGTGCCAGCAGCCAAGATAAACAGTCCCTCGCACTGGAAGCTTTCTTT	CASSQDKQSLALEAFF
TRBJ2-7	TRBV4-2	TRBD1	NA	TGTGCCAGCAGCCTCCGGACAGGGGGAGAATACGAGCAGTACTTC	CASSLRTGGEYEQYF
TRBJ1-4	TRBV2	NA	NA	TGTGCCAGCAGTGCCCAGGGGCGGGAAAAACTGTTTTTT	CASSAQGREKLFF
TRBJ1-6	TRBV9	NA	NA	TGTGCCAGCACCGAAACAGGGAACGGTTCACCCCTCCACTTT	CASTETGNGSPLHF
TRBJ2-7	TRBV7-6	TRBD2	NA	TGTGCCAGTCAAATCGCCGGGACTAGCACTTCGGGGGAGCAGTACTTC	CASQIAGTSTSGEQYF
TRBJ1-2	TRBV6-5	TRBD1	once	TGTGCCAGCACCCGACAGGGTCAGAGCTACACCTTC	CASTRQGQSYTF
TRBJ1-2	TRBV2	NA	few	TGTGCCAGCAGCCCAGGGGAAGACTATGGCTACACCTTC	CASSPGEDYGYTF
TRBJ2-7	TRBV7-9	NA	few	TGTGCCAGCAGCTTACCGGACAGCGGCGAGCAGTACTTC	CASSLPDSGEQYF
TRBJ1-2	TRBV6-5	NA	many	TGTGCCAGCAGCAGAGAGGGCCTTTGGTATGGCTACACCTTC	CASSREGLWYGYTF
TRBJ2-5	TRBV6-2/TRBV6-3	NA	NA	TGTGCCAGCAGTCGACTCCGAGAGACCCAGTACTTC	CASSRLRETQYF
TRBJ2-7	TRBV27	TRBD2	NA	TGTGCCAGCAGTTCAGCGACTAGCGGGACGCACGAGCAGTACTTC	CASSSATSGTHEQYF
TRBJ2-5	TRBV19	NA	NA	TGTGCCAGTTCGGGTAGATACCAAGAGACCCAGTACTTC	CASSGRYQETQYF
TRBJ2-5	TRBV9	NA	NA	TGTGCCAGCTCAAGGGAGGGGGGGGAGACCCAGTACTTC	CASSREGGETQYF
TRBJ2-5	TRBV19	TRBD1	NA	TGTGCCAGTAGTAGACCAGGGGGAGAGACCCAGTACTTC	CASSRPGGETQYF
TRBJ2-3	TRBV27	NA	NA	TGTGCCAGCACCCCGCGCGGGCGCACAGATACGCAGTATTTT	CASTPRGRTDTQYF
TRBJ2-7	TRBV28	TRBD1	NA	TGTGCCAGCAGCCTGGGACAGGACTACGAGCAGTACTTC	CASSLGQDYEQYF
TRBJ1-3	TRBV19	TRBD1	NA	TGTGCCAGTAGGTGGACGGGACAGGGGGCCGGAAACACCATATATTTT	CASRWTGQGAGNTIYF
TRBJ2-5	TRBV6-6	NA	NA	TGTGCCAGCAGTTACTCGAGCGAGACCCAGTACTTC	CASSYSSETQYF
TRBJ2-7	TRBV27	NA	NA	TGTGCCAGCAGTTTCTTTTCGGCGGGACCCTACGAGCAGTACTTC	CASSFFSAGPYEQYF
TRBJ2-7	TRBV5-6	TRBD1	few	TGTGCCAGCAGCTTGTACGGGCAGGGGGCGGGGGAGCAGTACTTC	CASSLYGQGAGEQYF
TRBJ1-5	TRBV7-9	NA	NA	TGTGCCAGCAGCTTATCGTCCAATCAGCCCCAGCATTTT	CASSLSSNQPQHF
TRBJ2-3	TRBV20-1	NA	NA	TGCAGTGCTCCTAGACCAGATACGCAGTATTTT	CSAPRPDTQYF
TRBJ2-1	TRBV5-1	TRBD2	few	TGCGCCAGCAGCGAAGGACTAGCAATTAATGAGCAGTTCTTC	CASSEGLAINEQFF
TRBJ2-7	TRBV6-5	TRBD2	NA	TGTGCCAGCAGGCCGGCACTAGCGGGATTCGACGAGCAGTACTTC	CASRPALAGFDEQYF
TRBJ1-5	TRBV28	NA	NA	TGTGCCAGCAGTGCCACGTGGGAGGGGAGGCAGCCCCAGCATTTT	CASSATWEGRQPQHF
TRBJ2-6	TRBV5-1	NA	NA	TGCGCCAGCAGCCCAGGGGAGTTGATAGGAGCTGGGGCCAACGTCCTGACTTTC	CASSPGELIGAGANVLTF
TRBJ2-2	TRBV24-1	NA	NA	TGTGCCACCAGTGATTTCCGCGGGACCCTTCTCGGGGAGCTGTTTTTT	CATSDFRGTLLGELFF
TRBJ1-2	TRBV11-2	NA	NA	TGTGCCAGCAGCTCAAGACTTTATGGCTACACCTTC	CASSSRLYGYTF
TRBJ2-7	TRBV10-3	TRBD2	NA	TGTGCCATCAGTGGGACTAGCGGGAGTGGCGAGCAGTACTTC	CAISGTSGSGEQYF
TRBJ2-3	TRBV18	NA	NA	TGTGCCAGCTCACAGTATCAGGGGAGCACAGATACGCAGTATTTT	CASSQYQGSTDTQYF
TRBJ1-1	TRBV7-2	NA	NA	TGTGCCAGCAGCTTAGGGCTTGGGGCGAACACTGAAGCTTTCTTT	CASSLGLGANTEAFF
TRBJ2-7	TRBV28	NA	NA	TGTGCCAGCAGAGGCAGGGCTCCTTACGAGCAGTACTTC	CASRGRAPYEQYF
TRBJ1-1	TRBV3-1/TRBV3-2	NA	NA	TGTGCCAGCAGCCAAGTATTGAACACTGAAGCTTTCTTT	CASSQVLNTEAFF
TRBJ2-1	TRBV7-9	TRBD2	NA	TGTGCCAGCAGCGCGCTAGCGGGTATCTCCTACAATGAGCAGTTCTTC	CASSALAGISYNEQFF
TRBJ1-1	TRBV29-1	NA	NA	TGCAGCGTTGAGGCCTACACTGAAGCTTTCTTT	CSVEAYTEAFF
TRBJ2-5	TRBV30	TRBD2	NA	TGTGCCTGGAGTGTACAGACTAGCGGGAGGGAGTACTTC	CAWSVQTSGREYF
TRBJ2-6	TRBV19	NA	NA	TGTGCCACCAGGGACATCGCCCTCTCTGGGGCCAACGTCCTGACTTTC	CATRDIALSGANVLTF
TRBJ1-3	TRBV2	NA	few	TGTGCCAGCAGTGAGTCCAGGGGCTCTGGAAACACCATATATTTT	CASSESRGSGNTIYF
TRBJ2-4	TRBV2	TRBD1	NA	TGTGCCAGCACCACTACAGGGGGCCCTGAAAACATTCAGTACTTC	CASTTTGGPENIQYF
TRBJ2-7	TRBV6-8	TRBD2	NA	TGTGCCAGCAGAACCCGGCTAGCGGGCGGCGAGCAGTACTTC	CASRTRLAGGEQYF
TRBJ2-3	TRBV4-1	NA	NA	TGCGCCAGCAGCCAAGATCGGAGTAGTTCCGATACGCAGTATTTT	CASSQDRSSSDTQYF
TRBJ1-5	TRBV2	NA	NA	TGTGCCAGCAGTGAAGCGCTTATCGGGGTTCAGCCCCAGCATTTT	CASSEALIGVQPQHF
TRBJ2-5	TRBV28	NA	NA	TGTGCCAGCCGAGACACGGGACTGCAAGAGACCCAGTACTTC	CASRDTGLQETQYF
TRBJ2-7	TRBV18	TRBD1	NA	TGTGCCAGCTCCCCCGGGACAGGGGCCTACGAGCAGTACTTC	CASSPGTGAYEQYF
TRBJ2-7	TRBV21-1	NA	NA	TGTGCCAGCAGCAAAGGTAGAGGCGGGAGTGGCTACGAGCAGTACTTC	CASSKGRGGSGYEQYF
TRBJ1-1	TRBV5-8	NA	NA	TGTGCCAGCAGGCTGCGGGCGTCGGGGACTGAAGCTTTCTTT	CASRLRASGTEAFF
TRBJ2-7	TRBV7-2	NA	few	TGTGCCAGCAGCCCGAGACTAGACCCTTCGTACGAGCAGTACTTC	CASSPRLDPSYEQYF
TRBJ2-7	TRBV6-5	TRBD2	NA	TGTGCCAGCACCGGGACTAACTCCTACGAGCAGTACTTC	CASTGTNSYEQYF
TRBJ2-3	TRBV18	NA	NA	TGTGCCAGCTCACCAACAGCTATTAGCACAGATACGCAGTATTTT	CASSPTAISTDTQYF
TRBJ1-6	TRBV28	TRBD1	NA	TGTGCCAGCACAAGAGGGACAGGGGTGTCACCCCTCCACTTT	CASTRGTGVSPLHF
TRBJ2-7	TRBV27	TRBD2	NA	TGTGCCAGCAGTTCGGCTAGCGCGGGAGACTACGAGCAGTACTTC	CASSSASAGDYEQYF
TRBJ2-7	TRBV6-5	NA	few	TGTGCCAGCAGTTACTCGTTCTCCGGGAGTTACGAGCAGTACTTC	CASSYSFSGSYEQYF
TRBJ2-7	TRBV7-9	TRBD1	few	TGTGCCAGCCGACAGGGGGCCACCTACGAGCAGTACTTC	CASRQGATYEQYF
TRBJ1-6	TRBV7-8	NA	NA	TGTGCCAGCAGCTCCAGGGGCAACTCCTATAATTCACCCCTCCACTTT	CASSSRGNSYNSPLHF
TRBJ1-1	TRBV5-6	TRBD1	NA	TGTGCCAGCAGCTTGTGGGGACAGGGGGCTGGAGCTTTCTTT	CASSLWGQGAGAFF
TRBJ1-3	TRBV2	TRBD1	few	TGTGCCAGCAGAGGGACAGGGGATGACACCATATATTTT	CASRGTGDDTIYF
TRBJ1-6	TRBV30	NA	NA	TGTGCCTGGACGAGGGAGGGTCCCTATAATTCACCCCTCCACTTT	CAWTREGPYNSPLHF